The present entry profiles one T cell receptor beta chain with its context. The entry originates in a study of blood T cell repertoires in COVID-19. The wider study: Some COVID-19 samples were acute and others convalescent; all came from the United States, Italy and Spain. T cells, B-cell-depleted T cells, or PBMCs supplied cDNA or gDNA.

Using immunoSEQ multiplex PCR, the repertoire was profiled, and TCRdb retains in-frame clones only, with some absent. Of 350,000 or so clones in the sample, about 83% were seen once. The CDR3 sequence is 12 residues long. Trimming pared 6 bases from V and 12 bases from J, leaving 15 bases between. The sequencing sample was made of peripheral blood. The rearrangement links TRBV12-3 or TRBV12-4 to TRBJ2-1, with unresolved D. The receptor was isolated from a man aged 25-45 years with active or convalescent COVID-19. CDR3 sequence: CASSPYVSGQFF. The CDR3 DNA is TGTGCCAGCAGCCCCTATGTTAGTGGGCAGTTCTTC.